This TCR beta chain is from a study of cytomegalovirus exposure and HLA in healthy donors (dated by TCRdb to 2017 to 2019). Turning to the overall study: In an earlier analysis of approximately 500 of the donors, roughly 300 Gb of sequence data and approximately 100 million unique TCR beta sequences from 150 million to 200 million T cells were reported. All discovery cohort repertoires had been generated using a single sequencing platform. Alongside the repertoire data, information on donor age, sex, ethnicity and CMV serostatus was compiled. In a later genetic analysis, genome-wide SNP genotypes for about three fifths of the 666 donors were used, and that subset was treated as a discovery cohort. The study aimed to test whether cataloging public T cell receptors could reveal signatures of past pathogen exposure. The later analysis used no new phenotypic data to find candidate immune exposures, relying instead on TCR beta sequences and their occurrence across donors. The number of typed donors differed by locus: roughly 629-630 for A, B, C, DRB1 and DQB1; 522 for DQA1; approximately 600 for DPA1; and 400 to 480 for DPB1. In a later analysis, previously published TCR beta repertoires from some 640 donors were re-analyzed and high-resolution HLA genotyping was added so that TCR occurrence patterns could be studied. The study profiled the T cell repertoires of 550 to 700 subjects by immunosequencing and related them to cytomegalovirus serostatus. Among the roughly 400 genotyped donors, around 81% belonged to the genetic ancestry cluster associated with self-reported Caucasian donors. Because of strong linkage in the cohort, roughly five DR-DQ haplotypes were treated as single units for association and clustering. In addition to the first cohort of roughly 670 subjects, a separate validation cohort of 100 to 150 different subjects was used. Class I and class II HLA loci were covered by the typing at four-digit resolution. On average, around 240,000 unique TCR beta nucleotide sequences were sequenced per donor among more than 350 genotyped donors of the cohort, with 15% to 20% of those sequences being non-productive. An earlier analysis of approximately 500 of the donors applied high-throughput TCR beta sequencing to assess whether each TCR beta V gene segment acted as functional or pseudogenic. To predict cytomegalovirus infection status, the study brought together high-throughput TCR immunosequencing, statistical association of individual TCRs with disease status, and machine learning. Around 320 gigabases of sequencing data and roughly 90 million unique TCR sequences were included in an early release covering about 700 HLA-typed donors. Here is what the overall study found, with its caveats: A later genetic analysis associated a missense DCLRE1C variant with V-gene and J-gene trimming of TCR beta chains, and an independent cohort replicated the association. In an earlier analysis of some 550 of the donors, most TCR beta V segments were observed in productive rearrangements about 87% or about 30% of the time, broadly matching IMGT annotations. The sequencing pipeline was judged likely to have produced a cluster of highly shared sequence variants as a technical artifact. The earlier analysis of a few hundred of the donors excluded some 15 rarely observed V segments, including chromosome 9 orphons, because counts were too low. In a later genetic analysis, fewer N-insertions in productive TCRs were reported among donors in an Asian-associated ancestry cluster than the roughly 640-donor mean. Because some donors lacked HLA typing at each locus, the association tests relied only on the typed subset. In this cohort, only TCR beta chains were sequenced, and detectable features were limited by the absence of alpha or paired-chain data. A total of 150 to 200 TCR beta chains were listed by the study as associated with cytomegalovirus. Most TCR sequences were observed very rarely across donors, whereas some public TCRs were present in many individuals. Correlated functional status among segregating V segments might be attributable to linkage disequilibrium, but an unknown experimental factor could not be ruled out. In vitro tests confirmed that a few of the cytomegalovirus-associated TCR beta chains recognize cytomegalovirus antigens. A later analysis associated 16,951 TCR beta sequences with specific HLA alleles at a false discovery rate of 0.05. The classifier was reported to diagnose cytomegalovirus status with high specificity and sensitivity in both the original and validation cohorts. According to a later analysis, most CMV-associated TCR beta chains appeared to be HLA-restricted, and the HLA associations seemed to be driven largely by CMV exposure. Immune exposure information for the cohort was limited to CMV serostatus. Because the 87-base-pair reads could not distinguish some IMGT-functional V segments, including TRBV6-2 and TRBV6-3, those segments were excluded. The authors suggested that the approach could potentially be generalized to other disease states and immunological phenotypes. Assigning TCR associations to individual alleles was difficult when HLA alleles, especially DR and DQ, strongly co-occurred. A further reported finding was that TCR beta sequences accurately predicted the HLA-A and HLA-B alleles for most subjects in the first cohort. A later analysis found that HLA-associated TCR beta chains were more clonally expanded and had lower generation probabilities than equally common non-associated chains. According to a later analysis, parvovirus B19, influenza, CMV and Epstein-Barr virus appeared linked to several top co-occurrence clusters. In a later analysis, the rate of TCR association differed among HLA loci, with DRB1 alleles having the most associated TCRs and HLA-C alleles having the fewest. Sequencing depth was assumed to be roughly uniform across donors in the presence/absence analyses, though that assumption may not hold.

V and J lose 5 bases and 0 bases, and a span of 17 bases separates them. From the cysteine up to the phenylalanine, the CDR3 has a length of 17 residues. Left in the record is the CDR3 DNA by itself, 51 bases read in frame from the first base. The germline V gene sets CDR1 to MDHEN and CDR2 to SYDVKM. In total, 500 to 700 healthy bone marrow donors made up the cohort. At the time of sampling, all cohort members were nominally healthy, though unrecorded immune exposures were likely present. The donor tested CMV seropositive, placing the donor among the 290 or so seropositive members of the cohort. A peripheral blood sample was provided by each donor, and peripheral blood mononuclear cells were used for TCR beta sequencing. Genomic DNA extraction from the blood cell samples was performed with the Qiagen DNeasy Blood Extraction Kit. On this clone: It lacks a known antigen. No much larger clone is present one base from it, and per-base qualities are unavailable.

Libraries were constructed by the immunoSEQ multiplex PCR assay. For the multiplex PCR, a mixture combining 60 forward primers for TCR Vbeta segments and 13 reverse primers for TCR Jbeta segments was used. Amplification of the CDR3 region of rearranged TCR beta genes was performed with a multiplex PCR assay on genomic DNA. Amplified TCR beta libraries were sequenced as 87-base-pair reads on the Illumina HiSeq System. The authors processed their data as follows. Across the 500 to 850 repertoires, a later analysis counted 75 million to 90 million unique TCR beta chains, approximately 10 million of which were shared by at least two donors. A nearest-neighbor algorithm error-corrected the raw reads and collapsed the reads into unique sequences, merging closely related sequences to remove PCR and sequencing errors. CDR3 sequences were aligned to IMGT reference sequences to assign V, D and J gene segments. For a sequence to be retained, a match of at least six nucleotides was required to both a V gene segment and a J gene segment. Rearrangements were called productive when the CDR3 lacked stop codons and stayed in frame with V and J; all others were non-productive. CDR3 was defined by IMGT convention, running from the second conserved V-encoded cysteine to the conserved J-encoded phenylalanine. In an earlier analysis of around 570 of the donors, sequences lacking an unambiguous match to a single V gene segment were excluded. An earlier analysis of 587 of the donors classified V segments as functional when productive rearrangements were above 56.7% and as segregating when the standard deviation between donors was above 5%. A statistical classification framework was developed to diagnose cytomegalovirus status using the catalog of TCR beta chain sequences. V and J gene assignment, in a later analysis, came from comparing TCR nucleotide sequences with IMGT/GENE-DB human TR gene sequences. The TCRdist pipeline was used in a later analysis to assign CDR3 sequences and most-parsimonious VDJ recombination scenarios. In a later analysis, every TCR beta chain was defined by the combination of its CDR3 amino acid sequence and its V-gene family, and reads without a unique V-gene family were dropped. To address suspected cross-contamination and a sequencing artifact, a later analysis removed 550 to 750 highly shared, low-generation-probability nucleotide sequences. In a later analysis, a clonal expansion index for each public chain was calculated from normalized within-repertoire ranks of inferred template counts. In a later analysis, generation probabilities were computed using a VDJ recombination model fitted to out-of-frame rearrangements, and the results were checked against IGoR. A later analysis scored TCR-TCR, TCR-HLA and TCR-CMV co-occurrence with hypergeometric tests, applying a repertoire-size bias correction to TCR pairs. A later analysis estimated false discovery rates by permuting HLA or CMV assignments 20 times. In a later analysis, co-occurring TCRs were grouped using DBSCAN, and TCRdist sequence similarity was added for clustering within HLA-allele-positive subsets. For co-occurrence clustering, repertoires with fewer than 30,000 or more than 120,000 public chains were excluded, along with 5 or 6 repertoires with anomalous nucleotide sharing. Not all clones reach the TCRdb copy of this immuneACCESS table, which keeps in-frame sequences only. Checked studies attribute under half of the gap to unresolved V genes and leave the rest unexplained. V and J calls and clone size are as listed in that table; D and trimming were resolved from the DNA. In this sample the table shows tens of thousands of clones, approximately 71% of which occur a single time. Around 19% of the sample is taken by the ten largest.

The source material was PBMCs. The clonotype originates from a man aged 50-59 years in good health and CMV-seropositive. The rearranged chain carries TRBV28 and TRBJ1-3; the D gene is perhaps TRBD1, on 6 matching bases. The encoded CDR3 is CASSQGGGPSSGNTIYF. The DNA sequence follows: TGTGCCAGCAGTCAGGGAGGGGGACCGTCCTCTGGAAACACCATATATTTT.